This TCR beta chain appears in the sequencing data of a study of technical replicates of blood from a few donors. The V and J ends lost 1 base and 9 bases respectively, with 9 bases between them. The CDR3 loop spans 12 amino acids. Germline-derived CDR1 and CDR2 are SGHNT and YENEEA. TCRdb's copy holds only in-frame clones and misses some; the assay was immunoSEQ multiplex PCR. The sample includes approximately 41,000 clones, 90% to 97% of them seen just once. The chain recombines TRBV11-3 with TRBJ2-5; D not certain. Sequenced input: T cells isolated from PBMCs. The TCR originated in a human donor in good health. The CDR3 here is CASSLGWQAQYF. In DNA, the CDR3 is TGTGCCAGCAGCTTAGGGTGGCAGGCCCAGTACTTC.